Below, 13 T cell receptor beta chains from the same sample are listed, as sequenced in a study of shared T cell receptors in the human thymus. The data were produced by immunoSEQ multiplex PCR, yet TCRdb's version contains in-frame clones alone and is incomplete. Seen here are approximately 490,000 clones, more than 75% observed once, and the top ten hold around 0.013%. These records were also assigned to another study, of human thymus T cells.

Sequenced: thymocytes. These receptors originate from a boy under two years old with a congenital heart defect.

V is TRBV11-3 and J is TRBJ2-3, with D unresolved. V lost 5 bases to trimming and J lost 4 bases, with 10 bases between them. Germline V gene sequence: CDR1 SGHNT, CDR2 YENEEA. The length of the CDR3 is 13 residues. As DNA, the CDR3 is TGTGCCAGCAGCGCCGAGGTCGCAGATACGCAGTATTTT. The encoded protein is CASSAEVADTQYF.

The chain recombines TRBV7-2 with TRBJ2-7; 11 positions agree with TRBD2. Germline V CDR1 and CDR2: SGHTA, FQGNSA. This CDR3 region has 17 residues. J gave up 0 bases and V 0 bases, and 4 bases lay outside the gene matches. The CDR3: CASSLAGTSGSSYEQYF. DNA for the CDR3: TGTGCCAGCAGCTTAGCTGGGACTAGCGGAAGCTCCTACGAGCAGTACTTC.

Here the CDR3 DNA reads TGTGCCAGCAGCTTATCCCCCCCTGAGAGGGGGAGGGCTGGCTACACCTTC. This codes for CASSLSPPERGRAGYTF. The chain has TRBV7-8 and TRBJ1-2, with D possibly matching TRBD1 (6 bases). The germline gives CDR1 SGHVS, CDR2 FQNEAQ. The CDR3 sequence is 17 residues long. V dropped 2 bases and J dropped 7 bases, with 23 bases sitting between them.

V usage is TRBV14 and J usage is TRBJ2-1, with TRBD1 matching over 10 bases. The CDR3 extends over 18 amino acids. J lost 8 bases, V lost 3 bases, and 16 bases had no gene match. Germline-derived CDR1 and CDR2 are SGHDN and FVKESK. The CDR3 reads CASSHGTGAAREYHEQFF. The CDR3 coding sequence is TGTGCCAGCAGCCACGGGACAGGGGCTGCGCGGGAGTACCATGAGCAGTTCTTC.

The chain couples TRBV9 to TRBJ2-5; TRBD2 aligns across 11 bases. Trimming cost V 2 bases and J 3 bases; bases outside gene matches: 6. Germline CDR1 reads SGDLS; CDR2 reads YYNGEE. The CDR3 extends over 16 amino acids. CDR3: CASSVLSGRAEETQYF. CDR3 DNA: TGTGCCAGCAGCGTCCTTAGCGGGAGGGCCGAAGAGACCCAGTACTTC.

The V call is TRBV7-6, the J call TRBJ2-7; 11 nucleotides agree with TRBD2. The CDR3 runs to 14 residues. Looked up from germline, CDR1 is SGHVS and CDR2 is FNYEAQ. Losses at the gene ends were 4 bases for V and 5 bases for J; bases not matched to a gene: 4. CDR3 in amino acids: CASSSGLAVHEQYF. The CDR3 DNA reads TGTGCCAGCAGCTCGGGACTAGCGGTCCACGAGCAGTACTTC.

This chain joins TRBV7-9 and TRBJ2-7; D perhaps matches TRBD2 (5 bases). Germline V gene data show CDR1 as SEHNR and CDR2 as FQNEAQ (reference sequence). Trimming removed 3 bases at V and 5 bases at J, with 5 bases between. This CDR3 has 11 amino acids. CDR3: CASSLEDEQYF. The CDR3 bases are TGTGCCAGCAGCTTGGAGGACGAGCAGTACTTC.

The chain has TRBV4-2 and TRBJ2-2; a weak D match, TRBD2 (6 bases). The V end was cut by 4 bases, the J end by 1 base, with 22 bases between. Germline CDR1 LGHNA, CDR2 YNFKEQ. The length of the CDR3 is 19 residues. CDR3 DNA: TGTGCCAGCAGCCTTCCCTCCCCTAGCGCCCTTCGGAACACCGGGGAGCTGTTTTTT. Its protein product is CASSLPSPSALRNTGELFF.

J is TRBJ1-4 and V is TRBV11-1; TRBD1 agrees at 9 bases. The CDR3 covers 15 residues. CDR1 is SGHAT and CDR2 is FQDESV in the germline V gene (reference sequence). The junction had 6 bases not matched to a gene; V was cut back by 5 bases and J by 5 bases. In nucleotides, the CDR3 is TGTGCCAGCAGCGGTAGGACAGGGGAAAATGAAAAACTGTTTTTT. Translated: CASSGRTGENEKLFF.

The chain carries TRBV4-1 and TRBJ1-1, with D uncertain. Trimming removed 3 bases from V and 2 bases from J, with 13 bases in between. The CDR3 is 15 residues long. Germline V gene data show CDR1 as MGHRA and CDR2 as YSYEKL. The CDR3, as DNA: TGCGCCAGCAGCCAGTCGGGGTCCTTAAACACTGAAGCTTTCTTT. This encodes CASSQSGSLNTEAFF.

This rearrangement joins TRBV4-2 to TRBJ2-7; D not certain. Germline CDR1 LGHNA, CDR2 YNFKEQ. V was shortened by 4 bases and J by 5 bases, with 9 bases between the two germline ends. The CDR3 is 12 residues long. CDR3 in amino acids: CASSPGPDEQYF. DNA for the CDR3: TGTGCCAGCAGCCCTGGCCCAGACGAGCAGTACTTC.

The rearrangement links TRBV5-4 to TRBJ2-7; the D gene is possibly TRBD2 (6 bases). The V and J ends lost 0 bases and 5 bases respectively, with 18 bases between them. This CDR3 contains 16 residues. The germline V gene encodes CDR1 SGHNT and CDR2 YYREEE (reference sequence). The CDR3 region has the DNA TGTGCCAGCAGCTTGGGGGGGGAGCGTCACCTAGACGAGCAGTACTTC. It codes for CASSLGGERHLDEQYF.

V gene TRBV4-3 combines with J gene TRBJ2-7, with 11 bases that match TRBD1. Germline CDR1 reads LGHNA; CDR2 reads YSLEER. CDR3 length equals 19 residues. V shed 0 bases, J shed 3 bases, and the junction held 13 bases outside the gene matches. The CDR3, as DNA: TGCGCCAGCAGCCAAGAATCCCTCCAAACCGGGACAGGGGGCTACGAGCAGTACTTC. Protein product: CASSQESLQTGTGGYEQYF.